Listed below are T cell receptor beta chains from one sample, sequenced in a study of blood T cell repertoires in COVID-19. TCRdb's copy holds only in-frame clones and misses some; the assay was immunoSEQ multiplex PCR. There are about 300,000 clones in the sample; approximately 86% occur only once, and 1% to 1.5% lies in the top ten. Sequenced sample: peripheral blood. All receptors derive from a man aged 70-80 years with acute or convalescent COVID-19. Both conserved end residues are part of each CDR3. The order of the fields is D gene, J gene, clone size, V gene, CDR3 protein, CDR3 DNA. A D gene is named only where the DNA matches it firmly. Clone size appears in some rows only: once, few, many, or a class for an expanded clone.

d_gene: NA
j_gene: TRBJ2-2
abundance: NA
v_gene: TRBV18
CDR3aa: CASSRGTGGLGELFF
CDR3nt: TGTGCCAGCTCGCGCGGGACTGGGGGACTCGGGGAGCTGTTTTTT

d_gene: TRBD1
j_gene: TRBJ1-1
abundance: NA
v_gene: TRBV7-2
CDR3aa: CASSSPGQGKTFF
CDR3nt: TGTGCCAGCAGCTCCCCGGGACAGGGGAAAACTTTCTTT

d_gene: NA
j_gene: TRBJ2-3
abundance: few
v_gene: TRBV6-1
CDR3aa: CASSEFSNSYGGTDTQYF
CDR3nt: TGTGCCAGCAGTGAATTTTCCAATTCCTACGGGGGCACAGATACGCAGTATTTT

d_gene: TRBD2
j_gene: TRBJ2-2
abundance: once
v_gene: TRBV11-2
CDR3aa: CASSLAGVELFF
CDR3nt: TGTGCCAGCAGCCTAGCGGGAGTGGAGCTGTTTTTT

d_gene: TRBD2
j_gene: TRBJ2-2
abundance: NA
v_gene: TRBV5-1
CDR3aa: CASSLLGLANTGELFF
CDR3nt: TGCGCCAGCAGCTTGCTGGGACTAGCTAACACCGGGGAGCTGTTTTTT

d_gene: NA
j_gene: TRBJ1-2
abundance: NA
v_gene: TRBV27
CDR3aa: CATLGVGEANYGYTF
CDR3nt: TGTGCCACCCTCGGGGTCGGAGAAGCTAACTATGGCTACACCTTC

d_gene: TRBD1
j_gene: TRBJ2-7
abundance: NA
v_gene: TRBV28
CDR3aa: CASTRTGGYEQYF
CDR3nt: TGTGCCAGCACCAGGACAGGGGGCTACGAGCAGTACTTC

d_gene: NA
j_gene: TRBJ2-3
abundance: NA
v_gene: TRBV11-2
CDR3aa: CASSLVRGPPTDTQYF
CDR3nt: TGTGCCAGCAGCTTAGTCAGGGGACCTCCTACAGATACGCAGTATTTT

d_gene: TRBD1
j_gene: TRBJ1-4
abundance: NA
v_gene: TRBV28
CDR3aa: CASNRGKTNEKLFF
CDR3nt: TGTGCCAGCAACAGGGGTAAGACTAATGAAAAACTGTTTTTT

d_gene: NA
j_gene: TRBJ1-2
abundance: NA
v_gene: TRBV7-6
CDR3aa: CASSLEQGSNYGYTF
CDR3nt: TGTGCCAGCAGCTTAGAACAGGGATCTAACTATGGCTACACCTTC

d_gene: NA
j_gene: TRBJ1-1
abundance: once
v_gene: TRBV3-1/TRBV3-2
CDR3aa: CASKRIRARGPEAFF
CDR3nt: TGTGCCAGCAAACGAATCAGGGCGCGGGGACCTGAAGCTTTCTTT

d_gene: TRBD2
j_gene: TRBJ2-7
abundance: once
v_gene: TRBV7-2
CDR3aa: CASSTIAGLYEQYF
CDR3nt: TGTGCCAGCAGCACGATAGCGGGACTATACGAGCAGTACTTC

d_gene: NA
j_gene: TRBJ1-5
abundance: NA
v_gene: TRBV19
CDR3aa: CASSPKRGPQRQPQHF
CDR3nt: TGTGCCAGTAGTCCTAAGCGGGGGCCACAGAGGCAGCCCCAGCATTTT

d_gene: NA
j_gene: TRBJ1-4
abundance: few
v_gene: TRBV5-4
CDR3aa: CASSSRGGTNEKLFF
CDR3nt: TGTGCCAGCAGCTCCCGGGGGGGAACTAATGAAAAACTGTTTTTT

d_gene: NA
j_gene: TRBJ2-3
abundance: NA
v_gene: TRBV28
CDR3aa: CASSPDRILSTDTQYF
CDR3nt: TGTGCCAGCAGTCCCGACAGGATACTAAGCACAGATACGCAGTATTTT

d_gene: TRBD1
j_gene: TRBJ1-2
abundance: once
v_gene: TRBV7-6
CDR3aa: CASSPVGGGAGGYTF
CDR3nt: TGTGCCAGCAGCCCGGTAGGAGGGGGCGCCGGTGGCTACACCTTC

d_gene: TRBD1
j_gene: TRBJ1-2
abundance: NA
v_gene: TRBV7-9
CDR3aa: CASSTRIGQGDYGYTF
CDR3nt: TGTGCCAGCAGCACCCGCATTGGACAGGGGGACTATGGCTACACCTTC

d_gene: TRBD1
j_gene: TRBJ1-6
abundance: once
v_gene: TRBV5-1
CDR3aa: CASSYGQGDSPLHF
CDR3nt: TGCGCCAGCAGTTACGGACAGGGGGATTCACCCCTCCACTTT